The 16 T cell receptor beta chains given below trace back to one sample, sequenced in a study of regulatory T cells in long-lasting Graves disease. Specified time point: newly diagnosed GD, antithyroid drugs for less than 3 months. The TCR library was prepared using RNA isolated from PBMCs. Both iRepertoire HTBI primers and Arm-PCR of CDR3 regions were used to build the TCR beta libraries. TCRdb redid the calling of the multiplex PCR reads with MiXCR, one entry per CDR3 protein. This table has about 220,000 distinct CDR3 sequences, around 20% appearing once. This sample also belongs to another study, concerning T cells in Graves' hyperthyroidism and ophthalmopathy.

The sequencing here drew on peripheral blood mononuclear cells (PBMCs), taken at new diagnosis, from a patient treated with antithyroid drugs. These receptors were obtained from a woman aged 25 to 39 with Graves disease.

The sample holds many counts of this clonotype. The rearrangement joins TRBV6-2 or TRBV6-3 to TRBJ1-1; D uncertain. Trimming left V 7 bases short and J 1 base short, with 10 bases between. This CDR3 region has 13 residues. The germline V gene has CDR1 MNHEY and CDR2 SVGEGT. The CDR3 loop reads CASTGRENTEAFF. CDR3 nucleotides: TGTGCCAGCACCGGACGGGAGAACACTGAAGCTTTCTTT.

J is TRBJ2-2 and V is TRBV6-2 or TRBV6-3; D is possibly TRBD2 (7 bases). Germline lookup yields CDR1 MNHEY and CDR2 SVGEGT. The CDR3 runs to 16 residues. Trimming cost V 7 bases and J 5 bases, with 20 bases left between them. The CDR3 DNA reads as TGTGCCAGCACCCTAACCCCACAGGGAGGGACCGGGGAGCTGTTTTTT. This encodes CASTLTPQGGTGELFF.

The V and J genes are TRBV7-3 and TRBJ2-1; D is uncertain. With 5 bases removed from V and 7 bases from J, the gap between germline ends came to 12 bases. The germline V gene has CDR1 SGHTA and CDR2 FQGTGA. The CDR3 covers 13 residues. CDR3 sequence (DNA): TGTGCCAGCAGCCCCCCGGGTCGGAATGAGCAGTTCTTC. Translated: CASSPPGRNEQFF.

This clonotype has only one observation. This chain uses TRBV19 with TRBJ1-5; 9 nucleotides match TRBD1. CDR1 and CDR2 (germline): LNHDA, SQIVND (reference sequence). The junction had 10 bases not matched to a gene; V was cut back by 7 bases and J by 6 bases. This CDR3 contains 15 residues. CDR3 amino acids: CASNTYTGGGQPQHF. The CDR3 nucleotides read TGTGCCAGTAATACTTATACAGGGGGCGGTCAGCCCCAGCATTTT.

This clonotype was seen many times. The chain combines TRBV2 with TRBJ1-2, with a weak D call TRBD1 (6 bases). The V end was cut by 5 bases, the J end by 4 bases, with 26 bases between. The CDR3 has 18 amino acids. The V gene's germline CDR1 is SNHLY and CDR2 FYNNEI. The CDR3 loop reads CASSRRGARTQTGYGYTF. For the CDR3, the DNA is TGTGCCAGCAGTCGAAGGGGGGCTCGGACGCAAACAGGCTATGGCTACACCTTC.

This clonotype showed up many times. The chain employs TRBV2 and TRBJ2-1; D not resolved. CDR1 SNHLY and CDR2 FYNNEI come from the germline V gene. The CDR3 is 13 residues long. V dropped 6 bases and J dropped 2 bases, with 8 bases sitting between them. In DNA, the CDR3 is TGTGCCAGCAGCGGCGAAGCCTACAATGAGCAGTTCTTC. Protein product: CASSGEAYNEQFF.

This clonotype was seen many times. The chain links TRBV6-2 or TRBV6-3 to TRBJ2-5; 11 nucleotides match TRBD2. Per the germline V gene, CDR1 is MNHEY and CDR2 is SVGEGT. There are 15 residues in the CDR3. J was trimmed by 5 bases and V by 0 bases; bases with no gene match: 2. DNA of the CDR3: TGTGCCAGCAGTTACTCACTAGCGGGGGCGGAGACCCAGTACTTC. Its protein product is CASSYSLAGAETQYF.

This clonotype was seen repeatedly, ten times or more. The V and J genes are TRBV27 and TRBJ2-2, with D maybe TRBD2 (5 bases). This CDR3 has 15 amino acids. Deletions cut 5 bases from V and 5 bases from J, with 15 bases between. Per the germline V gene, CDR1 is MNHEY and CDR2 is SMNVEV (reference sequence). In DNA form, the CDR3 reads TGTGCCAGCAGTATGACTAACCCCAAAACCGGGGAGCTGTTTTTT. Its protein is CASSMTNPKTGELFF.

This clonotype was recorded at least ten times. The chain couples TRBV6-5 to TRBJ2-3; D may be TRBD1 or TRBD2 (5 bases each). Germline V gives CDR1 MNHEY, CDR2 SVGAGI. The CDR3 spans 15 residues. Trimming left V 2 bases short and J 2 bases short, with 11 bases between. The CDR3, as DNA: TGTGCCAGCAGTTACGAGGGGACCTCCACAGATACGCAGTATTTT. It yields the protein CASSYEGTSTDTQYF.

This clonotype showed up just a few times. The chain uses TRBV5-1 and TRBJ1-2; the D gene is possibly TRBD1 (6 bases). The germline CDR1 and CDR2 sequences are SGHRS and YFSETQ. The V end was cut by 1 base, the J end by 3 bases, with 7 bases between. This CDR3 region has 13 residues. CDR3 coding DNA: TGCGCCAGCAGCTTGACAGGGTACTATGGCTACACCTTC. Amino acids: CASSLTGYYGYTF.

V is TRBV6-2 or TRBV6-3 and J is TRBJ2-7, with 7 nucleotides matching TRBD2. The CDR3 is 12 amino acids. Germline CDR1 and CDR2: MNHEY and SVGEGT. Unmatched junction bases numbered 4, after V lost 5 bases and J lost 6 bases. CDR3 sequence (DNA): TGTGCCAGCAGTGAAGGGACTACCGAGCAGTACTTC. It codes for CASSEGTTEQYF.

The chain carries TRBV27 and TRBJ2-1, with TRBD2 matching over 9 bases. CDR1 and CDR2 from the germline V gene are MNHEY and SMNVEV (reference sequence). The CDR3 runs 16 residues. V dropped 2 bases and J dropped 1; count of bases not matched to a gene: 3. CDR3 nucleotides: TGTGCCAGCAGTTTAGCAGCGGGAGGTTCCTACAATGAGCAGTTCTTC. This gives the protein CASSLAAGGSYNEQFF.

This clonotype was counted a few times. The V and J genes are TRBV2 and TRBJ2-3; 11 positions match TRBD2. The germline V gene has CDR1 SNHLY and CDR2 FYNNEI. The CDR3 is made up of 16 amino acids. The V gene end was trimmed by 7 bases and the J gene end by 3 bases; junction bases not matched to a gene: 9. The CDR3, as DNA: TGTGCCAGCATGTCGAGACTAGCGGGGCTTACAGATACGCAGTATTTT. Translated, it gives CASMSRLAGLTDTQYF.

There are many counts of this clonotype. The J gene is TRBJ1-1, the V gene TRBV6-1, with D maybe TRBD1 (5 bases). Germline V gene data show CDR1 as MNHNS and CDR2 as SASEGT. The CDR3 has 13 residues. V was pared by 1 base and J by 11 bases, with 14 bases between. The CDR3 DNA is TGTGCCAGCAGTGAAGGTATAACCCGGGGGGCTTTCTTT. Protein sequence: CASSEGITRGAFF.

This clonotype was recorded many times. A read error may produce the germline difference seen at one junction end. The rearrangement links TRBV11-3 to TRBJ2-7, with 7 bases that match TRBD1. There are 14 residues in the CDR3. Germline V lookup: CDR1 SGHNT, CDR2 YENEEA. The CDR3 DNA reads as TGTGCCAACAGCTCTACAGGGGCCGCACGCGAGCAGTACTTC. Translation: CANSSTGAAREQYF.

This clonotype was seen ten or more times. The rearrangement uses TRBV3-1 and TRBJ2-7; D possibly uses TRBD1 or TRBD2 (6 bases each). CDR1 LGHDT and CDR2 YNNKEL come from the germline V gene (reference sequence). The CDR3 loop spans 15 amino acids. Trimming cost V 5 bases and J 2 bases, with 16 bases left between them. Here the CDR3 reads CASSIQGLTPYEQYF. The CDR3 coding sequence is TGTGCCAGCAGCATACAGGGACTGACCCCCTACGAGCAGTACTTC.